This T cell receptor beta chain was obtained from a study of metastatic and nonmetastatic thyroid tumors. This CDR3 contains 17 residues. Trimming pared 4 bases from V and 0 bases from J, leaving 17 bases between. CDR1 and CDR2 (germline): SGHAT, FQNNGV. TCRdb reassembled clones from the PCR reads with MiXCR. The repertoire includes about 33,000 clones, roughly a sixth of them detected once, and 9.5% to 15% sits in the top ten. Thyroid surgery took place with no prior treatment in any patient. This sequence originates from a male donor with papillary thyroid cancer or a benign thyroid nodule (not recorded which). Some clones in this sample may be carry-over from other donors' samples. Specimen: blood. J is TRBJ2-3 and V is TRBV11-2, with D tentatively TRBD2 (5 bases). The CDR3 coding sequence is TGTGCCAGCAGCTCAGGACTCACTCATTCGAGCACAGATACGCAGTATTTT. This translates into CASSSGLTHSSTDTQYF. Variable domain in full (rest from reference TRBV11-2 and TRBJ2-3): EAGVAQSPRYKIIEKRQSVAFWCNPISGHATLYWYQQILGQGPKLLIQFQNNGVVDDSQLPKDRFSAERLKGVDSTLKIQPAKLEDSAVYLCASSSGLTHSSTDTQYFGPGTRLTVL.